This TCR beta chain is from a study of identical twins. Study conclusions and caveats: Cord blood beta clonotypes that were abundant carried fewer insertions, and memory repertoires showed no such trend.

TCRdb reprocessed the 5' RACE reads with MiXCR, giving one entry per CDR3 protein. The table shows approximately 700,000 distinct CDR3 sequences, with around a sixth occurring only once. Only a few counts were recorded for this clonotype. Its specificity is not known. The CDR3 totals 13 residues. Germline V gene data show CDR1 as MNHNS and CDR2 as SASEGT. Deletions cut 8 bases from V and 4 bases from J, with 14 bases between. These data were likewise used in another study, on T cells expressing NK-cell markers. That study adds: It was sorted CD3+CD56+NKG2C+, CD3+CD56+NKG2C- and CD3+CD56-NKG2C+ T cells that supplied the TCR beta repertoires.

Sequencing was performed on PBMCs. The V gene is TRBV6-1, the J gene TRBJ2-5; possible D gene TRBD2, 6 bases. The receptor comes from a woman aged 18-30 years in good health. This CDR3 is CASGELAGETQYF. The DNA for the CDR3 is TGTGCCAGCGGGGAACTAGCTGGAGAGACCCAGTACTTC.